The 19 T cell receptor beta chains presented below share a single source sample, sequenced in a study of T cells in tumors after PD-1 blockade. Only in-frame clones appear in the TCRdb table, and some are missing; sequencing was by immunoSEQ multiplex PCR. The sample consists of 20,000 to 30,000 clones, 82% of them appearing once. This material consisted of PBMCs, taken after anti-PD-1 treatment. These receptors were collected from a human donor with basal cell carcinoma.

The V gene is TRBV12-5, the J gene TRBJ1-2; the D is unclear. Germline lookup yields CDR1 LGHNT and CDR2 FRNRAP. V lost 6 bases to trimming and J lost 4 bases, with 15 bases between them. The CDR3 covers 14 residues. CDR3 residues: CASGAPGVIYGYTF. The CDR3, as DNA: TGTGCTAGTGGGGCTCCGGGAGTCATCTATGGCTACACCTTC.

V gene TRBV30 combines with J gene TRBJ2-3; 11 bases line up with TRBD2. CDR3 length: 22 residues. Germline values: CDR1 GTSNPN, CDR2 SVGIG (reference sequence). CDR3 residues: CALNLGPSLMPSGGPSTDTQYF. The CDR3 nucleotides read TGTGCTCTGAACCTGGGACCGTCCCTGATGCCTAGCGGGGGGCCCTCCACAGATACGCAGTATTTT.

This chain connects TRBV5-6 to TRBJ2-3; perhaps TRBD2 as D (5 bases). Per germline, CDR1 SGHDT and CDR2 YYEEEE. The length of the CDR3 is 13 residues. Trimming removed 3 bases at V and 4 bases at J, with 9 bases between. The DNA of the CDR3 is TGTGCCAGCAGCTACGCGGGTCCAGATACGCAGTATTTT. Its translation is CASSYAGPDTQYF.

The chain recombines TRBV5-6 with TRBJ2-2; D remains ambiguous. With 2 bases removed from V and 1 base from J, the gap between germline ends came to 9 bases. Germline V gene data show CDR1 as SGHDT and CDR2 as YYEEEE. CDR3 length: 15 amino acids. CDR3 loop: CASSFLAVNTGELFF. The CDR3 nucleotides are TGTGCCAGCAGCTTTTTGGCGGTGAACACCGGGGAGCTGTTTTTT.

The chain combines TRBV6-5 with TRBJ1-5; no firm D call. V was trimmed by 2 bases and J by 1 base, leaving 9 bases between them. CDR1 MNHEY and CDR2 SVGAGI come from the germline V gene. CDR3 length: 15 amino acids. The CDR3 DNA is TGTGCCAGCAGTTACGATGGCGGAAGCAATCAGCCCCAGCATTTT. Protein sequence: CASSYDGGSNQPQHF.

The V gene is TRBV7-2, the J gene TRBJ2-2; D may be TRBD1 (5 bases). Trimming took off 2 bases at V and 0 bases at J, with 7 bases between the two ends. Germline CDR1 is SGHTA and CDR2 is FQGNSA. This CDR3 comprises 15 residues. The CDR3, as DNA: TGTGCCAGCAGCTTAACAGGAGCGAACACCGGGGAGCTGTTTTTT. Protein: CASSLTGANTGELFF.

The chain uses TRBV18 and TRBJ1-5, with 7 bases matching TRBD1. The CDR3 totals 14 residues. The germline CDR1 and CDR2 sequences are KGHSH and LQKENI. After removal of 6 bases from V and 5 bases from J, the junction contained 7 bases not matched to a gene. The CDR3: CASSRDSQDQPQHF. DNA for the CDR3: TGTGCCAGCTCCCGGGACAGCCAGGATCAGCCCCAGCATTTT.

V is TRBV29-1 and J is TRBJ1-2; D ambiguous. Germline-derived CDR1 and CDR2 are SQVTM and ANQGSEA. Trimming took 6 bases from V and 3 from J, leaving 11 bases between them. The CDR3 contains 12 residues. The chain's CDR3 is CSVGSADYGYTF. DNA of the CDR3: TGCAGCGTGGGCAGCGCAGACTATGGCTACACCTTC.

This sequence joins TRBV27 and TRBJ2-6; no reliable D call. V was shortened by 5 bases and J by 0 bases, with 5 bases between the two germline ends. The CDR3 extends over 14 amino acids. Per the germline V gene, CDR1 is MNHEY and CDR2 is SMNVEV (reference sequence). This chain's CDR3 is CASSPRSGANVLTF. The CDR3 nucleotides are TGTGCCAGCAGTCCCCGCTCTGGGGCCAACGTCCTGACTTTC.

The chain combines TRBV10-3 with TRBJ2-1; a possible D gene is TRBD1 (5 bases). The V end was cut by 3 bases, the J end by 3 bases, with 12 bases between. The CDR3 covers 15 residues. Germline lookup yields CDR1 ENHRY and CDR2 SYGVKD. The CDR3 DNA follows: TGTGCCATCAGTGAAAGGCAGGGCAACTACAATGAGCAGTTCTTC. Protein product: CAISERQGNYNEQFF.

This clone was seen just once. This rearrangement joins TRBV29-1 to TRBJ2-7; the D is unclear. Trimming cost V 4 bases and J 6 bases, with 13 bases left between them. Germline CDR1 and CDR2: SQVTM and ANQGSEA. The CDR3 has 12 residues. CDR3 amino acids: CSVGVSYPEQYF. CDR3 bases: TGCAGCGTTGGCGTGTCGTACCCCGAGCAGTACTTC.

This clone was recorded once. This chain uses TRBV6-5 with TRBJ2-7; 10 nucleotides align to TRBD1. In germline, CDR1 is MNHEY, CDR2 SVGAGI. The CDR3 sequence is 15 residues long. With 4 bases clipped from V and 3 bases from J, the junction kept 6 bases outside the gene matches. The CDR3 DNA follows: TGTGCCAGCAGTTCGGGACAGGGGACCATCTACGAGCAGTACTTC. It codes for CASSSGQGTIYEQYF.

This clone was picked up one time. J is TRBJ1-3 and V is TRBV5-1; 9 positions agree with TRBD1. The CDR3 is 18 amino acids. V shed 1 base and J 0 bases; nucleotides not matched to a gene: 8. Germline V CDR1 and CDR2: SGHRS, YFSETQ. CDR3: CASSLSTGTGLSGNTIYF. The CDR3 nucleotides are TGCGCCAGCAGCTTGAGTACCGGGACAGGGCTCTCTGGAAACACCATATATTTT.

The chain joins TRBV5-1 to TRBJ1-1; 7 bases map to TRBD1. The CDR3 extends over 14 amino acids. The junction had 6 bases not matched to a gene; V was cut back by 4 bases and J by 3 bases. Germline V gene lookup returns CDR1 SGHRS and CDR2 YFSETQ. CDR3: CASSTRTGDTEAFF. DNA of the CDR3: TGCGCCAGCAGCACCAGGACAGGCGACACTGAAGCTTTCTTT.

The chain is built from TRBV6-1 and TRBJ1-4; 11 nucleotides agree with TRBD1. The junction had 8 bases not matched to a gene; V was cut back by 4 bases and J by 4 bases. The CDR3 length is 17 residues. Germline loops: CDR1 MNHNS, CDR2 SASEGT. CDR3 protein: CASSGGQGARVNEKLFF. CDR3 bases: TGTGCCAGCAGTGGAGGACAGGGGGCGCGGGTTAATGAAAAACTGTTTTTT.

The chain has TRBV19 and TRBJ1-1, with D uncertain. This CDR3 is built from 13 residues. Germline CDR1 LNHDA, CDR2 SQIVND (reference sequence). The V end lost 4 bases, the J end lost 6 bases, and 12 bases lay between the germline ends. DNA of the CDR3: TGTGCCAGTAGTACCTCCGGGGTACCTGAAGCTTTCTTT. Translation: CASSTSGVPEAFF. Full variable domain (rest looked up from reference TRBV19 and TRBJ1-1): DGGITQSPKYLFRKEGQNVTLSCEQNLNHDAMYWYRQDPGQGLRLIYYSQIVNDFQKGDIAEGYSVSREKKESFPLTVTSAQKNPTAFYLCASSTSGVPEAFFGQGTRLTVV.

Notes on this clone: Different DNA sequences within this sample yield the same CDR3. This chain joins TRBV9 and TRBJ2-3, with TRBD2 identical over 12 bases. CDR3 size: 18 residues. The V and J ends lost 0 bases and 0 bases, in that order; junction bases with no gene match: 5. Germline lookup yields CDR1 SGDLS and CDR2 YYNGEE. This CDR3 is CASSVATSGGLSTDTQYF. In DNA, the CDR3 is TGTGCCAGCAGCGTAGCAACTAGCGGGGGGCTGAGCACAGATACGCAGTATTTT.

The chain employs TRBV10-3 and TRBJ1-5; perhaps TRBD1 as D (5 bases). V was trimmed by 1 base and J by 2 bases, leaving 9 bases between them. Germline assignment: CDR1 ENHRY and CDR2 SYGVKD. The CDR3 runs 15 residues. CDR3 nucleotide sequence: TGTGCCATCAGTGAGTGGGGGGGTGGCAATCAGCCCCAGCATTTT. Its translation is CAISEWGGGNQPQHF.

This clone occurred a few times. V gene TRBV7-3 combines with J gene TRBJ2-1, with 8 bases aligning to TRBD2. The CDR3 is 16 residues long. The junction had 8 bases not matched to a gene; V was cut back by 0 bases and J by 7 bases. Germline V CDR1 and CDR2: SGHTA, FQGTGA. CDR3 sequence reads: CASSLTGTRTGNEQFF. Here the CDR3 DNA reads TGTGCCAGCAGCTTAACCGGGACTAGAACAGGGAATGAGCAGTTCTTC.